The T cell receptor (beta chain) described here comes from a study of blood T cell repertoires in COVID-19. Original analysis: It was from reference gene primer amplification that nucleated cell counts were estimated. Libraries were prepared by immunoSEQ multiplex PCR; TCRdb keeps only in-frame clonotypes and omits some of them. V and J calls and clone size are as listed in that table; D and trimming were resolved from the DNA. The table includes some 250,000 clones, approximately 87% detected once. This clone showed up many times. Other DNA sequences in this specimen translate into the identical CDR3. Germline values: CDR1 MDHEN, CDR2 SYDVKM. The V end lost 4 bases, the J end lost 0 bases, and 7 bases lay between the germline ends. This CDR3 comprises 14 residues.

This chain joins TRBV28 and TRBJ1-5; no firm D call. Sequenced: peripheral blood. The TCR originated in a woman in her twenties or thirties with COVID-19, enrolled during active disease. The CDR3 nucleotides are TGTGCCAGCAGTTCAGGTTATAGCAATCAGCCCCAGCATTTT. Translating it yields CASSSGYSNQPQHF.